A selection of T cell receptor beta chains follows, all from one sample in a study of T cell responses to AZD1222 COVID-19 vaccine. Assay: immunoSEQ multiplex PCR; the TCRdb copy retains only in-frame clones and omits some. Here the sample spans about 69,000 clones, over 70% being singletons. This sample comprised peripheral blood, obtained 28 days after the second AZD1222 dose. The receptor source for this set is an adult who received the AZD1222 COVID-19 vaccine. The CDR3 runs from the conserved cysteine through the conserved F or W. A D gene is named only where the DNA matches it firmly. Some rows mark clone size as missing; the rest say once, few, many or name a class of expanded clone.

>NA|TRBV4-1|TRBJ1-4|NA
TGCGCCAGCAGCCAAGAAGGCGCAACTAATGAAAAACTGTTTTTT
CASSQEGATNEKLFF
>NA|TRBV9|TRBJ2-3|NA
TGTGCCAGCAGCGACTGGGGGGGCGCCAGAGATACGCAGTATTTT
CASSDWGGARDTQYF
>NA|TRBV12-5|TRBJ2-5|TRBD2
TGTGCTAGTGGTTTGGGAAGCGGGACCGCAGAGACCCAGTACTTC
CASGLGSGTAETQYF
>NA|TRBV27|TRBJ1-2|NA
TGTGCCAGCAGTTTAATCGTGGGCGGTGGCTACACCTTC
CASSLIVGGGYTF
>once|TRBV13|TRBJ1-6|NA
TGTGCCAGCAGCTTAGTGGCAGGGGCAAACTCACCCCTCCACTTT
CASSLVAGANSPLHF
>NA|TRBV11-3|TRBJ2-1|TRBD2
TGTGCCAGCAGCTTAGATCGGGTAGGGCTAGCGGGGGTCAATGAGCAGTTCTTC
CASSLDRVGLAGVNEQFF
>NA|TRBV6-5|TRBJ1-2|NA
TGTGCCAGCACCTCAGGCTCTTGGGGCTACACCTTC
CASTSGSWGYTF
>NA|TRBV9|TRBJ1-6|NA
TGTGCCAGCAGCGTAGAATCTACGGTGGATTCCTATAATTCACCCCTCCACTTT
CASSVESTVDSYNSPLHF
>NA|TRBV27|TRBJ1-1|NA
TGTGCCACGAGGGCGGACACTGAAGCTTTCTTT
CATRADTEAFF
>NA|TRBV10-3|TRBJ1-1|TRBD1
TGTGCCATCAGCCCGACAGGGGAGACCACTGAAGCTTTCTTT
CAISPTGETTEAFF
>NA|TRBV12-3/TRBV12-4|TRBJ1-2|NA
TGTGCCAGCAGTAACGGGGCTTATGGCTACACCTTC
CASSNGAYGYTF
>NA|TRBV7-9|TRBJ1-1|NA
TGTGCCAGCAGCTTAGGAGGTCAGGGCCGTTTGAACACTGAAGCTTTCTTT
CASSLGGQGRLNTEAFF
>NA|TRBV6-5|TRBJ1-1|TRBD1
TGTGCCAGCAGTTACTCGAGACAGGGGGCAGGTGAAGCTTTCTTT
CASSYSRQGAGEAFF
>NA|TRBV9|TRBJ2-3|NA
TGTGCCAGCAGCGCCCGGGCCGTGAGCACAGATACGCAGTATTTT
CASSARAVSTDTQYF
>NA|TRBV20-1|TRBJ2-7|TRBD2
TGCAGTGCTAGTATCGTCGCGGGGGGTAGCGAGCAGTACTTC
CSASIVAGGSEQYF
>NA|TRBV6-5|TRBJ1-4|NA
TGTGCCAGCCGGGGTAGAACTGACAATGAAAAACTGTTTTTT
CASRGRTDNEKLFF
>NA|TRBV5-8|TRBJ2-3|TRBD2
TGTGCCAGCAGCTTGGATCGGGGGGACACAGATACGCAGTATTTT
CASSLDRGDTDTQYF
>NA|TRBV2|TRBJ2-6|NA
TGTGCCAGCAGCAAGAGCTCTGGGGCCAACGTCCTGACTTTC
CASSKSSGANVLTF
>NA|TRBV18|TRBJ1-5|NA
TGTGCCAGCTCACCTTCGGGGGATCAGCCCCAGCATTTT
CASSPSGDQPQHF
>NA|TRBV5-1|TRBJ2-1|TRBD2
TGCGCCAGCTCAAGGACTAGCGGGGGATACAATGAGCAGTTCTTC
CASSRTSGGYNEQFF
>NA|TRBV4-1|TRBJ1-2|NA
TGCGCCAGCAGCCAAGGATCGTCCTATGGCTACACCTTC
CASSQGSSYGYTF
>NA|TRBV10-3|TRBJ2-7|NA
TGTGCCATCAGTGAGTCGGCGGATTACGAGCAGTACTTC
CAISESADYEQYF
>NA|TRBV10-2|TRBJ2-1|NA
TGCGCCACTAACGATTGGGACGGGGGGCCCTACAGGGAGCAGTTCTTC
CATNDWDGGPYREQFF
>NA|TRBV27|TRBJ2-1|NA
TGTGCCAGCAGTCCTGACTCTAATGAGCAGTTCTTC
CASSPDSNEQFF
>NA|TRBV6-5|TRBJ1-5|NA
TGTGCCAGCAGTTATGGACAGCACAAGCCCCAGCATTTT
CASSYGQHKPQHF
>few|TRBV10-3|TRBJ1-2|NA
TGTGCCATCAGTGAGTACGGGAACTATGGCTACACCTTC
CAISEYGNYGYTF
>once|TRBV7-9|TRBJ1-4|NA
TGTGCCAGCAGAGAGGAGGGGGGCCGGGATAATGAAAAACTGTTTTTT
CASREEGGRDNEKLFF
>NA|TRBV7-9|TRBJ1-6|TRBD1
TGTGCCAGCAGCGGACAGGGGGCAAATTCACCCCTCCACTTT
CASSGQGANSPLHF
>NA|TRBV5-4|TRBJ2-1|NA
TGTGCCAGCAGCTTTGATTCGTCCAATGAGCAGTTCTTC
CASSFDSSNEQFF
>NA|TRBV5-1|TRBJ1-2|NA
TGCGCCAGCAGCTTGGAGGGGCAGGGAGGCGGCTACACCTTC
CASSLEGQGGGYTF
>NA|TRBV9|TRBJ2-1|TRBD2
TGTGCCAGCAGCTCCCAGGGGATAGCGGGGGAGTACAATGAGCAGTTCTTC
CASSSQGIAGEYNEQFF
>NA|TRBV29-1|TRBJ1-1|TRBD1
TGCAGCGTGGGCGGACAGGGTATGAACACTGAAGCTTTCTTT
CSVGGQGMNTEAFF
>NA|TRBV12-3/TRBV12-4|TRBJ1-1|NA
TGTGCCAGCAGTGGTACAGGCGTAACTGTGGCTTTCTTT
CASSGTGVTVAFF
>few|TRBV18|TRBJ2-3|TRBD1
TGTGCCAGCTCACCGCAGGGGGCGTACCGGGATACGCAGTATTTT
CASSPQGAYRDTQYF
>NA|TRBV21-1|TRBJ1-2|NA
TGTGCCAGCAGCAAACCTAAACGGCCTAACTATGGCTACACCTTC
CASSKPKRPNYGYTF
>NA|TRBV19|TRBJ1-1|NA
TGTGCCAGTACAGTTCACAAACAGGTTTTCGCTGAAGCTTTCTTT
CASTVHKQVFAEAFF
>NA|TRBV7-9|TRBJ1-1|TRBD1
TGTGCCAGCAGCCCTACAGGGGGCAGGAGGACTGAAGCTTTCTTT
CASSPTGGRRTEAFF
>NA|TRBV10-1|TRBJ1-2|TRBD1
TGCGCCAGCAGTGAGAGCAGGGGGCTTGGCTACACCTTC
CASSESRGLGYTF
>NA|TRBV27|TRBJ2-5|NA
TGTGCCAGCAGACAAAGGACTGGCCGGGAGACCCAGTACTTC
CASRQRTGRETQYF
>NA|TRBV5-1|TRBJ2-6|NA
TGCGCCAGCAGCTTGGATGACTCTGGGGCCAACGTCCTGACTTTC
CASSLDDSGANVLTF
>NA|TRBV30|TRBJ1-2|TRBD1
TGTGCCTGGGTGACAGGGAATGGCTACACCTTC
CAWVTGNGYTF
>NA|TRBV11-2|TRBJ2-1|TRBD2
TGTGCCAGCAGCCTAGCGGGTTCTAACAATGAGCAGTTCTTC
CASSLAGSNNEQFF
>NA|TRBV12-5|TRBJ1-2|TRBD1
TGTGCTAGTGGTTTGACAGGGGGCGGGGTTGTATATGGCTACACCTTC
CASGLTGGGVVYGYTF
>NA|TRBV3-1/TRBV3-2|TRBJ2-7|NA
TGTGCCAGCAGCCAAGATGAGAGGACTGAGCTACGTGCGCAGTACTTC
CASSQDERTELRAQYF
>NA|TRBV7-9|TRBJ2-5|TRBD2
TGTGCCAGCAGCCCGTGGGCTAGCGGGAGTGGAGAGACCCAGTACTTC
CASSPWASGSGETQYF
>NA|TRBV6-5|TRBJ1-1|NA
TGTGCCAGCAGTTCGGGCTTGAACACTGAAGCTTTCTTT
CASSSGLNTEAFF
>once|TRBV7-9|TRBJ2-3|NA
TGTGCCAGCAGCCCTCGCGGGGGCGCAGCAGATACGCAGTATTTT
CASSPRGGAADTQYF
>NA|TRBV9|TRBJ2-1|TRBD2
TGTGCCAGCACGCGGGGGGTATCCTACAATGAGCAGTTCTTC
CASTRGVSYNEQFF
>NA|TRBV19|TRBJ2-2|TRBD1
TGTGCCACTAAGCGACAGGGCTTAGGCGCCGGGGAGCTGTTTTTT
CATKRQGLGAGELFF
>NA|TRBV4-1|TRBJ2-7|NA
TGCGCCAGCAGCCAAGATAGCGGCCAAACCTACGAGCAGTACTTC
CASSQDSGQTYEQYF
>few|TRBV5-1|TRBJ1-1|NA
TGCGCCAGCAGCTTGGTGGGGGTGGAGGACACTGAAGCTTTCTTT
CASSLVGVEDTEAFF
>NA|TRBV19|TRBJ2-3|NA
TGTGCCAGTAGTATGCAACCCTCTAGTGCAGATACGCAGTATTTT
CASSMQPSSADTQYF
>NA|TRBV7-9|TRBJ1-2|NA
TGTGCCAGCAGCTTAGGGTTTTATGGCTACACCTTC
CASSLGFYGYTF
>few|TRBV10-1|TRBJ2-1|TRBD2
TGCGCCAGCAGTGATGGCGGGGGGGCTCGGTACAATGAGCAGTTCTTC
CASSDGGGARYNEQFF
>NA|TRBV28|TRBJ2-3|NA
TGTGCCAGCAGTCCCTGGTCTTTCGCGGGGAAAAGCACAGATACGCAGTATTTT
CASSPWSFAGKSTDTQYF
>NA|TRBV11-2|TRBJ2-7|NA
TGTGCCAGCAGCTTAGATCGCGGATTCTACGAGCAGTACTTC
CASSLDRGFYEQYF